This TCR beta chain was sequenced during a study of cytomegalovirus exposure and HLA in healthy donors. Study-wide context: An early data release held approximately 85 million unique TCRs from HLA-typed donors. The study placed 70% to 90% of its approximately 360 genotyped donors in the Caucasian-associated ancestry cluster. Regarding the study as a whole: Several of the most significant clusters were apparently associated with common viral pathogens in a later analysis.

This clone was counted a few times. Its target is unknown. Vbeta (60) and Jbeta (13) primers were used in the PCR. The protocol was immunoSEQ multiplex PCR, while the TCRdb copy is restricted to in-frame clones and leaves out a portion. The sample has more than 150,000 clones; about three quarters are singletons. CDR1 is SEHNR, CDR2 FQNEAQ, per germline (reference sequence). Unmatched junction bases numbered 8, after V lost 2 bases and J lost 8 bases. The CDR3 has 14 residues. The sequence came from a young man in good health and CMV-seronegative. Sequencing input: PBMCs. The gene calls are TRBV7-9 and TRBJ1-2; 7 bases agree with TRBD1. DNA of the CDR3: TGTGCCAGCAGCTTAAGTTACAGGGGAGACGGCTACACCTTC. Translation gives CASSLSYRGDGYTF.